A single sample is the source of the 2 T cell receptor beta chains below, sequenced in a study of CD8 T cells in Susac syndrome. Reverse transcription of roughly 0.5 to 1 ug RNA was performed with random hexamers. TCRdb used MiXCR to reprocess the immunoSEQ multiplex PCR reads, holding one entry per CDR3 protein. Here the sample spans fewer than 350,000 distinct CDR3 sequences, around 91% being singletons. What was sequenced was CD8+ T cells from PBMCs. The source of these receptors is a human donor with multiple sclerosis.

The CDR3: CASSAGRGIEQFF. The CDR3 coding sequence is TGTGCCAGCAGCGCCGGCCGCGGGATCGAGCAGTTCTTC. The chain has TRBV7-2 and TRBJ2-1, with D perhaps TRBD2 (6 bases). CDR3 length equals 13 residues. Trimming took off 5 bases at V and 10 bases at J, with 15 bases between the two ends. Germline V gene data show CDR1 as SGHTA and CDR2 as FQGNSA.

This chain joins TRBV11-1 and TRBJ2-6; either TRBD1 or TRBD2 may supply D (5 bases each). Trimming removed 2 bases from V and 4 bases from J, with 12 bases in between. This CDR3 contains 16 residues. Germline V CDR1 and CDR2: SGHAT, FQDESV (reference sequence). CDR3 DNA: TGTGCCAGCAGCTTAACGGGGCGTCCGGGGGCCAACGTCCTGACTTTC. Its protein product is CASSLTGRPGANVLTF.